This T cell receptor beta chain was recorded in a study of metastatic and nonmetastatic thyroid tumors. Study-level background: The comparison covered peripheral blood and tumor or nodule tissue in malignant and benign thyroid patients.

In the original workflow: Clinicopathological groups of papillary thyroid cancer showed CDR3 differences that were used to build a distant-metastasis classifier. TCRdb reprocessed the PCR reads using MiXCR. These V and J calls derive from TCRdb rather than the authors' analysis. The sample yields around 20,000 clones, roughly 25% seen once. Thyroid surgery took place with no prior treatment in any patient. Concerning this clone itself: The target antigen is unknown.

General study results and limits: The study reportedly found significantly higher TCR beta diversity in malignant thyroid tumors than benign nodules, in blood and tumor.

V dropped 6 bases and J dropped 0; count of bases not matched to a gene: 5. The CDR3 totals 16 residues. The germline V gene has CDR1 SGHAT and CDR2 FQNNGV. The source material was tumor tissue. The rearrangement links TRBV11-2 to TRBJ2-2, with TRBD1 identical over 9 bases. The TCR sequence derives from a female donor with papillary thyroid cancer or a benign thyroid nodule (not recorded which). Some clones in this sample may be carry-over from other donors' samples. For the CDR3, the DNA is TGTGCCAGCAGTTCGACAGGGGGGACGAACACCGGGGAGCTGTTTTTT. It codes for CASSSTGGTNTGELFF.